A single sample is the source of the 13 T cell receptor beta chains below, sequenced in a study of blood T cell repertoires in COVID-19. TCRdb's table, derived via immunoSEQ multiplex PCR, lists solely in-frame clones and lacks some. The sample contains 250,000 to 300,000 clones, around 84% of which appear only once. Material for sequencing was PBMCs or T cells enriched from blood (not recorded which). The receptors come from a man in his thirties or forties with acute COVID-19.

The CDR3 sequence is CVGRRGPTRSNEQFF. The CDR3 DNA is TGTGTCGGGAGGAGGGGACCCACGAGGAGCAATGAGCAGTTCTTC. V is TRBV7-3 and J is TRBJ2-1, with 7 bases identical to TRBD2. The CDR3 loop spans 15 amino acids. Germline CDR1 and CDR2: SGHTA and FQGTGA.

The chain has TRBV28 and TRBJ1-5, with 7 bases matching TRBD1. Germline CDR1 MDHEN, CDR2 SYDVKM. J lost 5 bases, V lost 5 bases, and 9 bases had no gene match. The CDR3 covers 15 residues. CDR3 nucleotides: TGTGCCAGCAGTGCACTACAGGGGAATCATCAGCCCCAGCATTTT. This gives the protein CASSALQGNHQPQHF.

This sequence joins TRBV25-1 and TRBJ2-1; the match to TRBD2 covers 8 bases. CDR1 and CDR2 (germline): MGHDK, SYGVNS. V lost 3 bases, J lost 6 bases, and 10 bases stayed unmatched. The CDR3 is 16 residues long. CDR3 sequence (DNA): TGTGCCAGCAGTGACATAGGGACTAGTCCATCCAATGAGCAGTTCTTC. Its protein product is CASSDIGTSPSNEQFF.

The chain recombines TRBV7-9 with TRBJ1-2; the D gene is possibly TRBD1 (5 bases). V was trimmed by 5 bases and J by 0 bases, leaving 19 bases between them. The V gene's germline CDR1 is SEHNR and CDR2 FQNEAQ (reference sequence). This CDR3 is built from 17 residues. CDR3 sequence (DNA): TGTGCCAGCAGCGCAAACCCCGGGACTGATGCTAACTATGGCTACACCTTC. This codes for CASSANPGTDANYGYTF.

The chain carries TRBV9 and TRBJ1-2; D perhaps matches TRBD1 (6 bases). Trimming removed 0 bases from V and 10 bases from J, with 16 bases in between. Germline lookup yields CDR1 SGDLS and CDR2 YYNGEE. CDR3 length equals 14 residues. The CDR3, as DNA: TGTGCCAGCAGCGTAGCCTCGGACAGCCGGCCCTACACCTTC. Translating gives CASSVASDSRPYTF.

The rearrangement joins TRBV9 to TRBJ1-2; D is undetermined. Germline V gives CDR1 SGDLS, CDR2 YYNGEE. V was cut by 3 bases and J by 5 bases, with 14 bases left in between. This CDR3 is built from 14 residues. The CDR3 loop is CASSAQRNRYGYTF. CDR3 nucleotides: TGTGCCAGCAGCGCCCAGCGAAATCGATATGGCTACACCTTC. Full variable domain (outside the CDR3, taken from reference TRBV9 and TRBJ1-2): DSGVTQTPKHLITATGQRVTLRCSPRSGDLSVYWYQQSLDQGLQFLIQYYNGEERAKGNILERFSAQQFPDLHSELNLSSLELGDSALYFCASSAQRNRYGYTFGSGTRLTVV.

V gene TRBV2 combines with J gene TRBJ2-7, with D uncertain. CDR1 SNHLY and CDR2 FYNNEI come from the germline V gene. V was clipped by 2 bases and J by 5 bases, with 13 bases between them. CDR3 length: 14 residues. The CDR3 protein is CASSERYLDDEQYV. The CDR3 nucleotides are TGTGCCAGCAGTGAAAGGTACCTAGACGACGAGCAGTACGTC.

This clone was counted a single time. The V call is TRBV11-3, the J call TRBJ1-1; D might be TRBD1 (5 bases). Deletions cut 5 bases from V and 0 bases from J, with 13 bases between. Looked up from germline, CDR1 is SGHNT and CDR2 is YENEEA. The CDR3 covers 15 residues. The DNA of the CDR3 is TGTGCCAGCAGCGGGCAGGGTGCGGTGAACACTGAAGCTTTCTTT. Translated: CASSGQGAVNTEAFF.

This chain joins TRBV19 and TRBJ1-5; the match to TRBD1 covers 12 bases. V gave up 7 bases and J gave up 7 bases; unmatched junction bases: 5. This CDR3 is built from 14 residues. Germline loops: CDR1 LNHDA, CDR2 SQIVND (reference sequence). The CDR3: CASTGTGGGQPQHF. CDR3 sequence (DNA): TGTGCCAGTACCGGGACAGGGGGCGGACAGCCCCAGCATTTT.

This chain links TRBV2 with TRBJ2-7, with TRBD2 matching 9 bases. Germline values: CDR1 SNHLY, CDR2 FYNNEI. V was pared by 5 bases and J by 0 bases, with 5 bases of the junction left unmatched. The CDR3 has 15 residues. CDR3 in amino acids: CASSFASGDSYEQYV. CDR3 sequence (DNA): TGTGCCAGCAGTTTCGCTAGCGGGGACTCCTACGAGCAGTACGTC.

The rearrangement joins TRBV18 to TRBJ1-2; the match to TRBD1 covers 9 bases. Trimming removed 0 bases from V and 10 bases from J; junction bases left unmatched: 3. This CDR3 spans 13 amino acids. The V gene's germline CDR1 is KGHSH and CDR2 LQKENI. CDR3 bases: TGTGCCAGCTCACCACCGGGACAGGGATCCTACACCTTC. It yields the protein CASSPPGQGSYTF. Based on the CDR3 plus reference TRBV18 and TRBJ1-2, the full variable domain is NAGVMQNPRHLVRRRGQEARLRCSPMKGHSHVYWYRQLPEEGLKFMVYLQKENIIDESGMPKERFSAEFPKEGPSILRIQQVVRGDSAAYFCASSPPGQGSYTFGSGTRLTVV.

The V call is TRBV5-8, the J call TRBJ1-5, with no clear D. V gave up 10 bases and J gave up 7 bases, with 12 bases separating them. The V gene's germline CDR1 is SGHTS and CDR2 YDEGEE. CDR3 size: 11 residues. In nucleotides, the CDR3 is TGTGCCGCGGGCAGGCAACAGCCCCAGCATTTT. It codes for CAAGRQQPQHF.

This clone was detected only once. The V call is TRBV28, the J call TRBJ2-6; D might be TRBD1 (5 bases). This CDR3 comprises 18 residues. Germline lookup yields CDR1 MDHEN and CDR2 SYDVKM. V dropped 2 bases and J dropped 0 bases, with 14 bases sitting between them. CDR3 in amino acids: CASSLNGKGISGANVLTF. DNA for the CDR3: TGTGCCAGCAGTTTAAACGGCAAGGGGATCTCTGGGGCCAACGTCCTGACTTTC.